Listed below are T cell receptor beta chains from one sample, sequenced in a study of T cells in localized non-small cell lung cancer. The table came from immunoSEQ multiplex PCR; TCRdb's copy has only in-frame clones and leaves some out. Here the sample spans around 92,000 clones, roughly 90% being singletons. Specimen: PBMCs, collected before any cancer treatment. The receptors were gathered from a woman aged 40-75 years with stage II squamous cell lung carcinoma. Each CDR3 is given with its conserved first and last residue. Each record gives: CDR3 protein, V gene, J gene.

CASSPTGLQSLSGNTIYF	TRBV19	TRBJ1-3
CASSHGQDNYGYTF	TRBV4-1	TRBJ1-2
CASSLIGGPDTQYF	TRBV28	TRBJ2-3
CASTRFDSRYQPQHF	TRBV28	TRBJ1-5
CASIGIGGRSYNEQFF	TRBV28	TRBJ2-1
CASRLGGYAVTEAFF	TRBV6-5	TRBJ1-1
CASSLGTEAFF	TRBV27	TRBJ1-1
CASSSPGGASTDTQYF	TRBV13	TRBJ2-3
CASSSPWGQGGQGYTF	TRBV5-4	TRBJ1-2
CASSQDPTGGWYGYTF	TRBV4-1	TRBJ1-2
CASSPIPGLSEKLFF	TRBV9	TRBJ1-4
CASSPDTETQYF	TRBV18	TRBJ2-5
CAARLSPNTGELFF	TRBV19	TRBJ2-2
CASSLGLGTGEAFF	TRBV5-1	TRBJ1-1
CASSALGGPVTGELFF	TRBV6-1	TRBJ2-2
CASSEGTGRYGYTF	TRBV6-1	TRBJ1-2
CASSLAANTEAFF	TRBV7-9	TRBJ1-1